A selection of T cell receptor beta chains follows, all from one sample in a study of PD-L1 blockade in urothelial cancer. Repertoires were generated with immunoSEQ multiplex PCR, while TCRdb's copy carries only in-frame clones and drops some. In the table there are approximately 100,000 clones, approximately 86% of which are singletons. The sample here was PBMCs, taken around atezolizumab (anti-PD-L1) treatment. The receptors shown here come from a man in his fifties with urothelial cancer. Each CDR3 is given with its conserved first and last residue. D genes are given only for firm matches. A clone size is listed for some rows: how often the clone was seen (once, few, many), or a class if it is expanded.

TRBV4-1,TRBJ1-4,NA,NA,CASSHMRGEGEKLFF,TGCGCCAGCAGCCACATGCGGGGGGAGGGGGAAAAACTGTTTTTT
TRBV27,TRBJ1-2,TRBD1,NA,CASTQYERQGAVYTF,TGTGCCAGCACCCAATATGAGCGTCAGGGGGCGGTCTACACCTTC
TRBV2,TRBJ2-1,TRBD1,NA,CASDRDRGRDEQFF,TGTGCCAGCGACCGGGACAGGGGGCGTGATGAGCAGTTCTTC
TRBV4-2,TRBJ1-5,NA,NA,CASSQDAGKSSGNQPQHF,TGTGCCAGCAGCCAAGATGCAGGGAAATCGTCCGGGAATCAGCCCCAGCATTTT
TRBV5-4,TRBJ1-1,TRBD1,few,CASSPSGQGRETEAFF,TGTGCCAGCAGCCCCTCGGGACAGGGGAGAGAAACTGAAGCTTTCTTT
TRBV18,TRBJ1-1,NA,once,CASSPYPTRRSDTEAFF,TGTGCCAGCTCACCTTACCCCACCCGACGGAGTGACACTGAAGCTTTCTTT
TRBV7-9,TRBJ2-5,TRBD1,NA,CASSLLSGSQGETQYF,TGTGCCAGCAGCTTACTTTCCGGCTCACAGGGGGAGACCCAGTACTTC
TRBV18,TRBJ1-1,NA,few,CASSPRAAEAFF,TGTGCCAGCTCACCGAGGGCGGCTGAAGCTTTCTTT
TRBV28,TRBJ2-2,NA,NA,CASSKIENTGELFF,TGTGCCAGCAGCAAGATAGAGAACACCGGGGAGCTGTTTTTT
TRBV2,TRBJ1-1,NA,NA,CASRRQLQGTEAFF,TGTGCCAGCAGAAGACAGCTTCAGGGCACTGAAGCTTTCTTT
TRBV6-5,TRBJ2-7,NA,NA,CASSLSYSTYEQYF,TGTGCCAGCAGTTTGTCCTACTCAACCTACGAGCAGTACTTC
TRBV21-1,TRBJ2-7,NA,NA,CASSKVGSYEQYF,TGTGCCAGCAGCAAAGTGGGCAGCTACGAGCAGTACTTC
TRBV10-2,TRBJ1-1,NA,NA,CASSEQLTEAFF,TGCGCCAGCAGTGAGCAACTCACTGAAGCTTTCTTT
TRBV9,TRBJ2-1,NA,NA,CASSVATGANEQFF,TGTGCCAGCAGCGTAGCTACCGGTGCGAATGAGCAGTTCTTC
TRBV5-1,TRBJ1-2,NA,few,CASSLGGVRSGYTF,TGCGCCAGCAGCTTGGGGGGGGTAAGGAGCGGCTACACCTTC
TRBV4-2,TRBJ2-1,NA,once,CASSQGADLYNEQFF,TGTGCCAGCAGCCAAGGTGCGGACTTATACAATGAGCAGTTCTTC
TRBV7-7,TRBJ2-2,NA,NA,CASSLGREGTGELFF,TGTGCTAGCAGCTTAGGTCGGGAAGGCACCGGGGAGCTGTTTTTT
TRBV30,TRBJ2-1,NA,NA,CAWSVLGLSSAHNEQFF,TGTGCCTGGAGTGTACTAGGGTTGTCCAGCGCCCACAATGAGCAGTTCTTC
TRBV19,TRBJ2-2,TRBD1,NA,CASSMAGTARGTGELFF,TGTGCCAGTAGTATGGCAGGGACAGCCAGAGGGACCGGGGAGCTGTTTTTT
TRBV6-1,TRBJ2-7,NA,NA,CASSDYYEQYF,TGTGCCAGCAGTGACTACTACGAGCAGTACTTC
TRBV28,TRBJ2-7,TRBD2,NA,CASSPFWTSGSSYEQYF,TGTGCCAGCAGTCCCTTTTGGACTAGCGGGAGCTCCTACGAGCAGTACTTC
TRBV2,TRBJ2-7,TRBD2,NA,CASILAGEEQYF,TGTGCCAGCATACTAGCGGGAGAGGAGCAGTACTTC
TRBV19,TRBJ2-7,TRBD1,NA,CASSGTGPSYEQYF,TGTGCCAGTAGCGGGACAGGGCCTTCCTACGAGCAGTACTTC
TRBV5-4,TRBJ2-7,TRBD1,once,CASSGKKGQGFYEQYF,TGTGCCAGCAGCGGCAAAAAGGGACAGGGGTTTTACGAGCAGTACTTC
TRBV5-6,TRBJ2-2,TRBD1,NA,CASSYRGTGLPTGELFF,TGTGCCAGCAGCTACCGAGGGACAGGGTTACCCACCGGGGAGCTGTTTTTT
TRBV7-9,TRBJ2-1,TRBD2,NA,CASRSPRTSNEQFF,TGTGCCAGCAGATCCCCTCGGACTAGCAATGAGCAGTTCTTC
TRBV19,TRBJ2-6,TRBD2,NA,CASTLGLGGANVLTF,TGTGCCAGTACCTTAGGACTAGGTGGGGCCAACGTCCTGACTTTC
TRBV5-1,TRBJ2-7,TRBD2,few,CASSLGPSGAYEQYF,TGCGCCAGCAGCTTGGGCCCCAGCGGGGCCTACGAGCAGTACTTC
TRBV28,TRBJ2-7,NA,NA,CASRGTGSSSYEQYF,TGTGCCAGCAGGGGTACGGGGTCGAGCTCCTACGAGCAGTACTTC
TRBV28,TRBJ1-2,TRBD1,few,CASSLGQGSYGYTF,TGTGCCAGCAGCCTTGGACAGGGAAGCTATGGCTACACCTTC
TRBV30,TRBJ1-5,NA,few,CAWSGSGDQPQHF,TGTGCCTGGAGTGGGTCAGGGGACCAGCCCCAGCATTTT
TRBV7-7,TRBJ2-2,TRBD1,NA,CASSPNRGGTGELFF,TGTGCTAGCAGCCCTAACAGGGGCGGCACCGGGGAGCTGTTTTTT
TRBV4-2,TRBJ2-1,NA,NA,CASSQDSGGSGNEQFF,TGTGCCAGCAGCCAAGATAGTGGAGGATCTGGGAATGAGCAGTTCTTC
TRBV5-1,TRBJ2-3,TRBD1,NA,CASSSGTGNNPDTQYF,TGCGCCAGCAGCTCTGGGACAGGGAATAATCCAGATACGCAGTATTTT
TRBV5-8,TRBJ1-5,NA,NA,CASGPIGGGYNQPQHF,TGTGCCAGCGGCCCTATTGGCGGGGGATATAATCAGCCCCAGCATTTT
TRBV25-1,TRBJ1-6,TRBD1,few,CASRNRDSNSPLHF,TGTGCCAGCCGTAACCGGGACAGTAATTCACCCCTCCACTTT